Below are 10 T cell receptor beta chains sequenced from a single sample in a study of blood T cell repertoires in COVID-19. The assay was immunoSEQ multiplex PCR, and TCRdb's table has in-frame clones only and misses some. Of some 310,000 clones in the sample, roughly 90% were seen once. Specimen: peripheral blood. The receptors originated from a woman aged 30 to 39 with COVID-19, enrolled during active disease.

The V gene is TRBV11-2, the J gene TRBJ2-1, with D maybe TRBD2 (5 bases). V lost 0 bases to trimming and J lost 2 bases, with 17 bases between them. The CDR3 is 18 residues long. CDR1 and CDR2 (germline): SGHAT, FQNNGV. CDR3 sequence (DNA): TGTGCCAGCAGCTTAGAATCCCCTGGCGGGCTAACCTACAATGAGCAGTTCTTC. Amino acids: CASSLESPGGLTYNEQFF.

The rearrangement joins TRBV19 to TRBJ1-5; D is perhaps TRBD1 (6 bases). V was clipped by 0 bases and J by 1 base, with 16 bases between them. The CDR3 extends over 18 amino acids. Germline V lookup: CDR1 LNHDA, CDR2 SQIVND (reference sequence). DNA of the CDR3: TGTGCCAGTAGTATAGAGGTCGGGGGGCTAGGGAGCAATCAGCCCCAGCATTTT. Its protein is CASSIEVGGLGSNQPQHF. The variable domain in full, completed from reference TRBV19 and TRBJ1-5, reads DGGITQSPKYLFRKEGQNVTLSCEQNLNHDAMYWYRQDPGQGLRLIYYSQIVNDFQKGDIAEGYSVSREKKESFPLTVTSAQKNPTAFYLCASSIEVGGLGSNQPQHFGDGTRLSIL.

This clone appeared once. V and J are TRBV7-3 and TRBJ2-2; 8 bases agree with TRBD1. Germline V CDR1 and CDR2: SGHTA, FQGTGA. CDR3 length equals 15 residues. J lost 5 bases, V lost 4 bases, and 6 bases had no gene match. For the CDR3, the DNA is TGTGCCAGCAGCTCGACAGGGGTGGCAACCGGGGAGCTGTTTTTT. Residues: CASSSTGVATGELFF.

CDR3 in DNA: TGTGCCAGTAGTACAGGCAGCTCCTATAATTCACCCCTCCACTTT. Protein product: CASSTGSSYNSPLHF. V gene TRBV19 combines with J gene TRBJ1-6; unclear D gene. V lost 4 bases, J lost 0 bases, and 7 bases lay in between. CDR1 LNHDA and CDR2 SQIVND come from the germline V gene (reference sequence). The CDR3 runs to 15 residues.

This clone was observed a handful of times. The rearrangement uses TRBV4-1 and TRBJ2-7; 9 bases map to TRBD2. Germline assignment: CDR1 MGHRA and CDR2 YSYEKL. V was pared by 1 base and J by 0 bases, with 1 base of the junction left unmatched. CDR3 size: 15 residues. The CDR3 region has the DNA TGCGCCAGCAGCCAAGGACTAGCGGTCTCCTACGAGCAGTACTTC. Translation gives CASSQGLAVSYEQYF.

The chain combines TRBV5-5 with TRBJ2-2; 7 nucleotides agree with TRBD2. The CDR3 extends over 14 amino acids. Germline CDR1 is SGHKS and CDR2 is YYEKEE (reference sequence). V trimming: 0 bases; J trimming: 7 bases; junction bases outside the gene matches: 3. CDR3 nucleotide sequence: TGTGCCAGCAGCTTGGCGACTAGCCGCGGGGAGCTGTTTTTT. It translates to CASSLATSRGELFF.

The chain joins TRBV11-3 to TRBJ2-1, with D perhaps matching TRBD1 (5 bases). The CDR3 covers 14 residues. Germline V CDR1 and CDR2: SGHNT, YENEEA. Trimming stripped 1 base from V and 8 bases from J, with 12 bases between. The CDR3 region is CASSLGAVGDEQFF. The CDR3 DNA reads TGTGCCAGCAGCTTAGGGGCGGTAGGGGATGAGCAGTTCTTC.

A word on this clone: Other nucleotide sequences from this sample produce the same CDR3. The gene calls are TRBV5-1 and TRBJ1-4, with 7 bases matching TRBD1. The CDR3 length is 15 residues. V lost 0 bases, J lost 2 bases, and 1 base stayed unmatched. Per the germline V gene, CDR1 is SGHRS and CDR2 is YFSETQ. CDR3 coding DNA: TGCGCCAGCAGCTTGGAGGGGGCGACTAATGAAAAACTGTTTTTT. This gives the protein CASSLEGATNEKLFF.

This sequence joins TRBV10-3 and TRBJ2-2; 9 bases line up with TRBD2. Germline V gene sequence: CDR1 ENHRY, CDR2 SYGVKD. This CDR3 contains 15 residues. V was clipped by 6 bases and J by 4 bases; unmatched bases: 6. CDR3 sequence reads: CAIRSSGRTTGELFF. The CDR3 nucleotides are TGTGCCATCAGAAGTAGCGGGAGAACCACCGGGGAGCTGTTTTTT.

With regard to this clone: The sample contains more than one DNA sequence encoding this CDR3. The chain recombines TRBV5-1 with TRBJ2-2; D call uncertain. Deletions cut 4 bases from V and 2 bases from J, with 12 bases between. Germline-derived CDR1 and CDR2 are SGHRS and YFSETQ. The CDR3 covers 15 residues. The CDR3 protein is CASSPGTANTGELFF. Here the CDR3 DNA reads TGCGCCAGCAGCCCCGGTACAGCAAACACCGGGGAGCTGTTTTTT.